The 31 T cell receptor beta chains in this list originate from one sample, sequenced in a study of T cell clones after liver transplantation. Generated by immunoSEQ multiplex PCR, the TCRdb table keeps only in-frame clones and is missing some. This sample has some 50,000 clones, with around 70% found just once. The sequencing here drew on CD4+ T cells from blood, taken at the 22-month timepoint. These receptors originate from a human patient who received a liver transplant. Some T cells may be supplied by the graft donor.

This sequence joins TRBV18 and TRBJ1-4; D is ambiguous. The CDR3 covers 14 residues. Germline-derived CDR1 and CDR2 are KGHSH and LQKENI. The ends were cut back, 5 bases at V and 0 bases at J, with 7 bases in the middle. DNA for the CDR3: TGTGCCAGCTCAGCGGACGCAACTAATGAAAAACTGTTTTTT. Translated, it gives CASSADATNEKLFF.

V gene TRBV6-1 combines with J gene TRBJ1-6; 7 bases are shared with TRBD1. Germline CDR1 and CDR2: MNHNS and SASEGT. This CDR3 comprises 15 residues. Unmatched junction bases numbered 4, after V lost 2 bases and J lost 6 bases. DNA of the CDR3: TGTGCCAGCAGTGAACGGGACAGCTTTAATTCACCCCTCCACTTT. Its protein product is CASSERDSFNSPLHF.

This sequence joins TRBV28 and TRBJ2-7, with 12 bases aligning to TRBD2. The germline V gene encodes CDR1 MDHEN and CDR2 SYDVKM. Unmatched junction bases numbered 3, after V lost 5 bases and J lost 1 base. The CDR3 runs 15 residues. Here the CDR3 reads CASSPGTSGSYEQYF. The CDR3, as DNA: TGTGCCAGCAGTCCTGGGACTAGCGGGTCCTACGAGCAGTACTTC. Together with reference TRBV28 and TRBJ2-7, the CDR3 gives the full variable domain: DVKVTQSSRYLVKRTGEKVFLECVQDMDHENMFWYRQDPGLGLRLIYFSYDVKMKEKGDIPEGYSVSREKKERFSLILESASTNQTSMYLCASSPGTSGSYEQYFGPGTRLTVT.

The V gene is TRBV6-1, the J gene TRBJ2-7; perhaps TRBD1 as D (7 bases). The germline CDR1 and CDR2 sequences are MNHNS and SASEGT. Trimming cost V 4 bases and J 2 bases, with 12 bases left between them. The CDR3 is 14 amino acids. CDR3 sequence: CASSGGGTAYEQYF. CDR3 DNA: TGTGCCAGCAGTGGGGGCGGGACAGCCTACGAGCAGTACTTC.

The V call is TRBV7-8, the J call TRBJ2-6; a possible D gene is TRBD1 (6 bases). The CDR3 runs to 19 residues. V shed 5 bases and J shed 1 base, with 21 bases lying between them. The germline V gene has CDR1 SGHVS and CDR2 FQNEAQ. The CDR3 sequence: CASSRRQGTLLSGANVLTF. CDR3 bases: TGTGCCAGCAGCCGAAGGCAGGGGACGCTCCTGTCTGGGGCCAACGTCCTGACTTTC.

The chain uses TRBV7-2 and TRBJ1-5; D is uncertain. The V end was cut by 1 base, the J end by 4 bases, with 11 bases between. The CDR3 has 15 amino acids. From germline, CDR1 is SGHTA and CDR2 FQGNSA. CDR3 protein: CASSLESGSNQPQHF. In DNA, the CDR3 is TGTGCCAGCAGCTTAGAATCCGGGTCGAATCAGCCCCAGCATTTT.

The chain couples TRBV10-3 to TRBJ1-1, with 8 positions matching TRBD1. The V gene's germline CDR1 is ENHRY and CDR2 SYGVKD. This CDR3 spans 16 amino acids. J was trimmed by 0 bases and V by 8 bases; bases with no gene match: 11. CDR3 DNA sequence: TGTGCCATCCGCGGACAGGGATCCCTCATGAACACTGAAGCTTTCTTT. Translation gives CAIRGQGSLMNTEAFF.

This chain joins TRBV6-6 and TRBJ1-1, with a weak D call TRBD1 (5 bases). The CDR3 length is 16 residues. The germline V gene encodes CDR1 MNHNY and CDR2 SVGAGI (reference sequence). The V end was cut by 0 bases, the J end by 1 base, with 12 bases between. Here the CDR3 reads CASSYSGGMGNTEAFF. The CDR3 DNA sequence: TGTGCCAGCAGTTACTCTGGGGGGATGGGGAACACTGAAGCTTTCTTT.

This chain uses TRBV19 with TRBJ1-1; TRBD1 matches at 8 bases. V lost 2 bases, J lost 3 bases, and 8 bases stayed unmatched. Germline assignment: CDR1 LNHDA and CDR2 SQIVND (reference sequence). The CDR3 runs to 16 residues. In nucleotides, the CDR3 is TGTGCCAGTAGTATAAGGCAGGGGGCGAAGGACACTGAAGCTTTCTTT. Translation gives CASSIRQGAKDTEAFF.

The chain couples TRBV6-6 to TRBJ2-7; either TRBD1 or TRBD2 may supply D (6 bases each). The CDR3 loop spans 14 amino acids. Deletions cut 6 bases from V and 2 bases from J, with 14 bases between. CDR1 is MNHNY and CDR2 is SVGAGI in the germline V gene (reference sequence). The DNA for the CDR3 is TGTGCCAGCAGGGGGGTGGAGGGGGCCTACGAGCAGTACTTC. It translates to CASRGVEGAYEQYF.

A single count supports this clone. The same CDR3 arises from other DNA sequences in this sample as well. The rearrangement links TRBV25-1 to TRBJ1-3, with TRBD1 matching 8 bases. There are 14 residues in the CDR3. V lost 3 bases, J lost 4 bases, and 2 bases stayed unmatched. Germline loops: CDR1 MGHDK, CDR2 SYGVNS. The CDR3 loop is CASSDDRGGNTIYF. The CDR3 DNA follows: TGTGCCAGCAGTGATGACAGGGGAGGAAACACCATATATTTT. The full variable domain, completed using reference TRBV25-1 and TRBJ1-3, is EADIYQTPRYLVIGTGKKITLECSQTMGHDKMYWYQQDPGMELHLIHYSYGVNSTEKGDLSSESTVSRIRTEHFPLTLESARPSHTSQYLCASSDDRGGNTIYFGEGSWLTVV.

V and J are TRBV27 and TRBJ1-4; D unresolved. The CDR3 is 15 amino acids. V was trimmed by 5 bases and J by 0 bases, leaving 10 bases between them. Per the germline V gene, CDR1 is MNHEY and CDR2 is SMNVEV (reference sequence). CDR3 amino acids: CASSPLGTTNEKLFF. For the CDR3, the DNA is TGTGCCAGCAGTCCCCTGGGGACAACTAATGAAAAACTGTTTTTT.

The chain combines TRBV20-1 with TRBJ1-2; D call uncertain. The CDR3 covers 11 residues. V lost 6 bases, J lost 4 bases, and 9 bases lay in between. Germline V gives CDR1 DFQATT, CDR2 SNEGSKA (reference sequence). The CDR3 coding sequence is TGCAGTGCAGAAGGAGGCTATGGCTACACCTTC. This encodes CSAEGGYGYTF.

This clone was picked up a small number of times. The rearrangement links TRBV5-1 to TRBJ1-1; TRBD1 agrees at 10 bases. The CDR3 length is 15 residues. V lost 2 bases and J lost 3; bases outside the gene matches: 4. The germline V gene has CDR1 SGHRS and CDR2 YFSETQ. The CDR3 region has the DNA TGCGCCAGCAGCTTATCCGGGACAGGGGACACTGAAGCTTTCTTT. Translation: CASSLSGTGDTEAFF.

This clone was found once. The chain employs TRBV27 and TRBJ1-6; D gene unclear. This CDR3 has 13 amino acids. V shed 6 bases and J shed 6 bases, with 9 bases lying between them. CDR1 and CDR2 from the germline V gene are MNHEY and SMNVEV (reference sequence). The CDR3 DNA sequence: TGTGCCAGCAGCCCACAGTTTAATTCACCCCTCCACTTT. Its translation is CASSPQFNSPLHF.

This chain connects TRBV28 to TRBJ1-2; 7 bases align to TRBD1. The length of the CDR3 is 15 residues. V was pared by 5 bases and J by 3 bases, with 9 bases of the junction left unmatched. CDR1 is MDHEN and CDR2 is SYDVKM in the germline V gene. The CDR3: CASSPWDRPYYGYTF. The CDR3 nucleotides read TGTGCCAGCAGTCCCTGGGACAGACCTTACTATGGCTACACCTTC.

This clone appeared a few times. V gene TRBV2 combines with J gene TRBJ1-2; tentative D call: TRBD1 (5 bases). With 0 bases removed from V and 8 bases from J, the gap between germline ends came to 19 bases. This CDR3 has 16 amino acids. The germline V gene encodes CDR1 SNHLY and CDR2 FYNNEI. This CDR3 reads CASSEAPPGQGKGYTF. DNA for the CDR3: TGTGCCAGCAGTGAAGCCCCCCCGGGGCAGGGAAAGGGCTACACCTTC.

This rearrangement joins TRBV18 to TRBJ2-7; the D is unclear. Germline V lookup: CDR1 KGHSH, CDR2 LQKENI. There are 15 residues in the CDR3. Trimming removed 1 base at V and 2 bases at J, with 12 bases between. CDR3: CASSPQSQSAYEQYF. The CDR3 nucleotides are TGTGCCAGCTCACCACAGTCACAGTCCGCCTACGAGCAGTACTTC.

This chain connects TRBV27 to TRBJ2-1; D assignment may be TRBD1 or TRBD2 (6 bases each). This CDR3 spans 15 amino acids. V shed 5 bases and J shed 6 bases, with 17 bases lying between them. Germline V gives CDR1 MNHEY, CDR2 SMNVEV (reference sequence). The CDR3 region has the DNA TGTGCCAGCAGTCAACGGCTGGGGGGCTTCAATGAGCAGTTCTTC. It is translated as CASSQRLGGFNEQFF.

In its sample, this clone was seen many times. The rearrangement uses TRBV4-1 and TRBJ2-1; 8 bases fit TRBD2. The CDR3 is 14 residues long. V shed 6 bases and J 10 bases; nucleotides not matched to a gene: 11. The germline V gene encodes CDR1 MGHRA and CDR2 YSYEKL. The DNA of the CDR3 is TGCGCCAGCAGGCTAGCGGGTTCCCCAGGAGAGCAGTTCTTC. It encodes CASRLAGSPGEQFF.

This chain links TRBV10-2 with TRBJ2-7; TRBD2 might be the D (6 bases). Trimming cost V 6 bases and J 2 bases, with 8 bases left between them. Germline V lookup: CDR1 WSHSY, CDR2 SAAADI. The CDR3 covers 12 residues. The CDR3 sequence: CASSSGAYEQYF. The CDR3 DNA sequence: TGCGCCAGCAGCTCGGGGGCCTACGAGCAGTACTTC.

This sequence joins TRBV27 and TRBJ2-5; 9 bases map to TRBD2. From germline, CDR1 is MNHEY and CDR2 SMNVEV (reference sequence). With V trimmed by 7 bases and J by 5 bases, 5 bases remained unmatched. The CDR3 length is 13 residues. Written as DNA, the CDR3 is TGTGCCAGCACTAAAGCGGGGGGTGAGACCCAGTACTTC. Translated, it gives CASTKAGGETQYF.

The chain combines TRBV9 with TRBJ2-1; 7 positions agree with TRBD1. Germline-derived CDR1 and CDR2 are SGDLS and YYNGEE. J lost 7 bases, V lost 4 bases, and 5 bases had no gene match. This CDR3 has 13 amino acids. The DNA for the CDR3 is TGTGCCAGCAGCCGGGACAGAAGTAATGAGCAGTTCTTC. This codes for CASSRDRSNEQFF.

The DNA of the CDR3 is TGCAGCGTTGAGGCTGGGTCTAATACGCAGTATTTT. Its translation is CSVEAGSNTQYF. This rearrangement joins TRBV29-1 to TRBJ2-3; D gene uncertain. V lost 3 bases and J 7 bases, leaving 11 bases between the germline ends. This CDR3 has 12 amino acids. Germline V gene data show CDR1 as SQVTM and CDR2 as ANQGSEA.

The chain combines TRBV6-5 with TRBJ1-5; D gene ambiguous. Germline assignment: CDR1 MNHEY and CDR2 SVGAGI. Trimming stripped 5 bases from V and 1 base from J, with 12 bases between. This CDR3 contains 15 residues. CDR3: CASSLREVSNQPQHF. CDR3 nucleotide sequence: TGTGCCAGCAGTCTCCGGGAGGTCAGCAATCAGCCCCAGCATTTT.

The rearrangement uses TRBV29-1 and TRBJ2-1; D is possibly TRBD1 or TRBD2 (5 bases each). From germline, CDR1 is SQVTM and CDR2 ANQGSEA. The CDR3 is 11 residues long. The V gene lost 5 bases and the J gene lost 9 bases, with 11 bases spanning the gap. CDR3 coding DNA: TGCAGCGTTATTCGGGGCGGTGAGCAGTTCTTC. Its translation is CSVIRGGEQFF.

The CDR3 here is CASSQDHAQTEPQHF. The CDR3 DNA sequence: TGTGCCAGCAGCCAAGACCACGCTCAAACGGAGCCCCAGCATTTT. J is TRBJ1-5 and V is TRBV4-2; no clear D. Per germline, CDR1 LGHNA and CDR2 YNFKEQ. Trimming cost V 0 bases and J 8 bases, with 14 bases left between them. The CDR3 covers 15 residues.

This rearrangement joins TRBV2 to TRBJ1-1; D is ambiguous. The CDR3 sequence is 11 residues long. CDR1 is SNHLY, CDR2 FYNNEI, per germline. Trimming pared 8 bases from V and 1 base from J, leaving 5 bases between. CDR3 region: CASVRNTEAFF. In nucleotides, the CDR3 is TGTGCCAGCGTGAGGAACACTGAAGCTTTCTTT.

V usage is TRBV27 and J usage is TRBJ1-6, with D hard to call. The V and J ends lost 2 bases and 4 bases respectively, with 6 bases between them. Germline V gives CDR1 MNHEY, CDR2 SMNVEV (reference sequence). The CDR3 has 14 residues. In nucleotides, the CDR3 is TGTGCCAGCAGTTTAAGGCGGTATAATTCACCCCTCCACTTT. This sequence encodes CASSLRRYNSPLHF.

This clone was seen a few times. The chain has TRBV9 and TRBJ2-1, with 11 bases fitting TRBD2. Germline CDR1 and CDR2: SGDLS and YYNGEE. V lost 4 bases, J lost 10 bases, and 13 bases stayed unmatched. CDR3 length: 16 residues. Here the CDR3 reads CASSSGWTSGLNEQFF. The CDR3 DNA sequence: TGTGCCAGCAGCTCCGGTTGGACTAGCGGGCTTAACGAGCAGTTCTTC.

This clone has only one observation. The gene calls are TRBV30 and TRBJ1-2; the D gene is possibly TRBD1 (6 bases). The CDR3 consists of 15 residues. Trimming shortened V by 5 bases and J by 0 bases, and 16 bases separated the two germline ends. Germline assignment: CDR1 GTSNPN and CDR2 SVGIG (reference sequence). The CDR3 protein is CAWFLIWDTNYGYTF. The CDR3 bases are TGTGCCTGGTTCCTCATTTGGGACACTAACTATGGCTACACCTTC.